Below are 9 T cell receptor beta chains sequenced from a single sample in a study of response to subunit inactivated influenza vaccine. A single record per CDR3 protein comes from TCRdb applying MiXCR to the RT-PCR reads. This sample carries 490,000 or so distinct CDR3 sequences, 6% to 9% of them seen once, and the ten largest clones take approximately 12%. Sequenced material: PBMCs from blood, taken less than 30 months after vaccination. The source is a man between 50 and 75 years old who received an inactivated influenza vaccine.

The genes are TRBV7-2 and TRBJ2-1; D call uncertain. Between the trimmed V and J ends, which lost 2 bases and 4 bases, there was a span of 6 bases. Germline assignment: CDR1 SGHTA and CDR2 FQGNSA. This CDR3 region has 13 residues. CDR3 residues: CASSLLQYNEQFF. The CDR3, as DNA: TGTGCCAGCAGCTTACTACAATACAATGAGCAGTTCTTC.

The chain is built from TRBV27 and TRBJ1-2; 9 positions agree with TRBD1. CDR3 length: 18 amino acids. From germline, CDR1 is MNHEY and CDR2 SMNVEV (reference sequence). Unmatched junction bases numbered 14, after V lost 6 bases and J lost 0 bases. In DNA, the CDR3 is TGTGCCAGCAGAAAGGGACAGGGTGTACCCGGATCTAACTATGGCTACACCTTC. It codes for CASRKGQGVPGSNYGYTF.

The rearrangement uses TRBV5-1 and TRBJ2-5; 9 nucleotides agree with TRBD2. The V segment lost 4 bases and the J segment 2 bases; nucleotides outside the gene matches: 6. Per germline, CDR1 SGHRS and CDR2 YFSETQ. The CDR3 is made up of 15 amino acids. CDR3 DNA: TGCGCCAGCAGCGAGGCGGGGGGGCCTCAAGAGACCCAGTACTTC. Residues: CASSEAGGPQETQYF.

This clonotype was detected a few times. V and J are TRBV6-1 and TRBJ2-1; D call uncertain. The CDR3 covers 14 residues. Germline assignment: CDR1 MNHNS and CDR2 SASEGT. The V gene lost 2 bases and the J gene lost 7 bases, with 12 bases spanning the gap. The CDR3 coding sequence is TGTGCCAGCAGTGAACTCCAAGCACCTAATGAGCAGTTCTTC. Its translation: CASSELQAPNEQFF.

This clonotype was seen only a few times. V and J are TRBV28 and TRBJ2-3; 9 bases match TRBD2. CDR1 is MDHEN, CDR2 SYDVKM, per germline. The CDR3 spans 16 residues. The trim removed 5 bases at V and 2 bases at J, leaving 8 bases unmatched. For the CDR3, the DNA is TGTGCCAGCAGTCGTTCCGGGACTAGCTTCACAGATACGCAGTATTTT. This encodes CASSRSGTSFTDTQYF.

This clonotype was counted at least ten times. CDR3 amino acids: CASSQEIRAEAFF. The CDR3 DNA follows: TGTGCCAGCAGCCAAGAGATACGGGCTGAAGCTTTCTTT. The chain employs TRBV3-1 and TRBJ1-1; the D is unclear. Germline V gene lookup returns CDR1 LGHDT and CDR2 YNNKEL (reference sequence). The CDR3 is made up of 13 amino acids. The germline V and J ends were trimmed by 0 bases and 6 bases, with 8 bases remaining between them.

The chain employs TRBV25-1 and TRBJ1-5; D gene uncertain. V was pared by 3 bases and J by 3 bases, with 12 bases between. The germline CDR1 and CDR2 sequences are MGHDK and SYGVNS. CDR3 length equals 15 residues. In nucleotides, the CDR3 is TGTGCCAGCAGTGATGGTCAGAGTTTCAATCAGCCCCAGCATTTT. Encoded protein: CASSDGQSFNQPQHF. Full variable domain (remainder filled in from reference TRBV25-1 and TRBJ1-5): EADIYQTPRYLVIGTGKKITLECSQTMGHDKMYWYQQDPGMELHLIHYSYGVNSTEKGDLSSESTVSRIRTEHFPLTLESARPSHTSQYLCASSDGQSFNQPQHFGDGTRLSIL.

V usage is TRBV12-3 or TRBV12-4 and J usage is TRBJ2-1; the match to TRBD2 covers 12 bases. CDR3 size: 21 residues. After removal of 3 bases from V and 0 bases from J, the junction contained 15 bases not matched to a gene. CDR3 nucleotides: TGTGCCAGCAGTTTCACTTGGACTAGCGGGGCCCGTTCGGGCTCCTACAATGAGCAGTTCTTC. This encodes CASSFTWTSGARSGSYNEQFF.

This clonotype was counted ten times or more. The chain employs TRBV6-4 and TRBJ2-1; 9 nucleotides agree with TRBD2. J gave up 5 bases and V 4 bases, and 6 bases lay outside the gene matches. The CDR3 is made up of 15 amino acids. CDR1 and CDR2 (germline): MRHNA, SNTAGT. CDR3 nucleotide sequence: TGTGCCAGCAGTGCCGAGCTAGCGGGGAACAATGAGCAGTTCTTC. It yields the protein CASSAELAGNNEQFF.